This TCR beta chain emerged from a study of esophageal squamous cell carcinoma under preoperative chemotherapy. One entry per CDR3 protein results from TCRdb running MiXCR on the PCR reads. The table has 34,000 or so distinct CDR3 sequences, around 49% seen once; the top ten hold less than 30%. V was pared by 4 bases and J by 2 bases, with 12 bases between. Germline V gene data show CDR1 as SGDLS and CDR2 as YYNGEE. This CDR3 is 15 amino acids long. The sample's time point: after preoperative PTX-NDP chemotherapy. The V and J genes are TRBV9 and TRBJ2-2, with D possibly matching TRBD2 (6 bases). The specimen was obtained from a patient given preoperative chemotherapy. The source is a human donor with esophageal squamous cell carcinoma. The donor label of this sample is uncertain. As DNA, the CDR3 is TGTGCCAGCAGCCCAAGACTAGTCAACACCGGGGAGCTGTTTTTT. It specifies CASSPRLVNTGELFF. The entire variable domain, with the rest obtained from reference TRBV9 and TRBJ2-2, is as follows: DSGVTQTPKHLITATGQRVTLRCSPRSGDLSVYWYQQSLDQGLQFLIQYYNGEERAKGNILERFSAQQFPDLHSELNLSSLELGDSALYFCASSPRLVNTGELFFGEGSRLTVL.